This TCR beta chain was captured in a study of blood T cell repertoires in COVID-19. Study information: The study drew acute and convalescent COVID-19 samples from the United States, Italy and Spain. Sample material is recorded as cDNA or gDNA derived from T cells, B-cell-depleted T cells, or PBMCs.

In the original processing: The assay estimated nucleated cells by amplifying reference gene primers. Data came from immunoSEQ multiplex PCR; TCRdb stores just in-frame clones and leaves some out. The D gene and trimming were derived from the DNA, and the V and J assignments and clone size from that table. Among about 79,000 clones, around nine tenths were seen once, and the ten largest hold roughly 4.4%. In this sample, this clone turned up once. V was clipped by 0 bases and J by 6 bases, with 10 bases between them. CDR3 length: 14 residues. CDR1 is WNHNN, CDR2 SYGVQD, per germline (reference sequence).

The rearrangement links TRBV10-1 to TRBJ2-3; D is perhaps TRBD1 (6 bases). The source of this sequence is a man aged 45-65 years with active COVID-19. Sequencing was performed on peripheral blood. CDR3 in amino acids: CASSESAGQDTQYF. CDR3 nucleotide sequence: TGCGCCAGCAGTGAGTCGGCTGGACAGGATACGCAGTATTTT.